This entry concerns a single T cell receptor beta chain. Its target antigen remains unknown. The sample holds no much larger clone one base away, and base qualities are not on file. The immunoSEQ Assay, a bias-controlled multiplex PCR, was used to amplify TCRbeta CDR3 regions from genomic DNA. On the study's bioinformatics: Nucleated cell counts per sample were estimated from amplification of reference gene primers within the assay. To quantify the absolute abundance of each unique TCRbeta CDR3 rearrangement, sequence reads were collapsed and filtered. Productive Simpson clonality was computed per sample as the square root of Simpson's diversity index over productive rearrangements. TCRdb limited this immuneACCESS table to in-frame rearrangements with V and J called. A share of clones is missing; checked studies link under half to unresolved V genes, and the rest is unexplained. That table is the source of V, J and clone size, and D and trimming were worked out from the DNA. The sample contains about 69,000 clones, 91% of them found a single time. The top ten clones comprise approximately 4.8% of the sample.

This sample is drawn from a study of blood T cell repertoires in COVID-19 (dated by TCRdb to 2018 to 2020). Turning to the overall study: Samples from collaborators originated in the United States, Italy and Spain and spanned both the acute and convalescent phases of COVID-19. The material from the prospective study consisted of cDNA or gDNA derived from T cells, B-cell-depleted T cells, or PBMCs. Deeply sampled blood TCRbeta repertoires from subjects exposed to, actively infected with, or recovered from COVID-19 were included in the dataset. The repertoires were released in a freely available public database intended as a resource for research on the immune response to SARS-CoV-2. Samples came from the ongoing ImmuneRACE study (first 160 participants) plus 1,254 subjects from 6 global collaborators. A de-identified subject ID, COVID-19 status, age in years and sex were almost always included in the sample metadata. Where available, HLA class I and class II types were taken from metadata supplied by the sample provider and were not determined by assay-based typing.

The collaborating institutions used their own protocols to collect whole blood in K2EDTA tubes. For TCRbeta analysis, collaborators shipped samples as frozen whole blood, isolated PBMCs, or DNA extracted from either of those sample types. The research as a whole found: The amount of clinical and demographic metadata varied by source and participant and was provided uncurated.

Spanning cysteine to phenylalanine, the CDR3 consists of 11 amino acids. The kept DNA is CDR3 alone, 33 bases in frame from the first base. The junction carries 11 bases between V and J, which are trimmed by 9 bases and 5 bases respectively. The germline V gene encodes CDR1 WSHSY and CDR2 SAAADI. Sequencing used peripheral blood. Recombination connected TRBV10-2 to TRBJ2-7; no confident D gene assignment can be made. This sequence was found in a woman between 55 and 75 years old with active COVID-19. The base sequence is TGCGCCAGTGATGGCCCGAACGAGCAGTACTTC. The encoded protein is CASDGPNEQYF.